The rows below give T cell receptor beta chains drawn from one sample of a study of T-cell reconstitution after alpha-beta-depleted transplantation in children. MiXCR was run by TCRdb on the PCR reads, yielding one entry per CDR3 protein. Of under 450,000 distinct CDR3 sequences in the sample, roughly 15% were seen once. The sequences come from PBMCs, mostly from graft donor cells, collected 360 days after TCRalphabeta/CD19-depleted stem cell transplant. The source of these receptors is a boy under two years old who had a stem cell transplant for Wiskott-Aldrich syndrome, so the T cells may come from the graft donor. Both conserved end residues are part of each CDR3. The D gene is left open where the match is weak. Rows give clone size only sometimes, using once, few, many, or a class for an expanded clone.

d_gene: TRBD2
len: 17
abundance: few
j_gene: TRBJ2-7
v_gene: TRBV7-8
CDR3nt: TGTGCCAGCAGCCCCGGGACTAGCGGGAAAGCCTCCTACGAGCAGTACTTC
CDR3aa: CASSPGTSGKASYEQYF

d_gene: -
len: 13
abundance: few
j_gene: TRBJ1-3
v_gene: TRBV29-1
CDR3nt: TGCAGCGTTGTTGGCAGATCTGGAAACACCATATATTTT
CDR3aa: CSVVGRSGNTIYF

d_gene: -
len: 13
abundance: many
j_gene: TRBJ1-1
v_gene: TRBV3-1
CDR3nt: TGTGCCAGCAGACTAGGGGAGAACACTGAAGCTTTCTTT
CDR3aa: CASRLGENTEAFF

d_gene: -
len: 13
abundance: few
j_gene: TRBJ2-5
v_gene: TRBV20-1
CDR3nt: TGCAGTGCTAGAAAGGTCGAGAAAGAGACCCAGTACTTC
CDR3aa: CSARKVEKETQYF

d_gene: TRBD1
len: 17
abundance: many
j_gene: TRBJ2-4
v_gene: TRBV20-1
CDR3nt: TGCAGTGCTAGAGATCGGAAAACAGGGGAGAAGGGAAACATTCAGTACTTC
CDR3aa: CSARDRKTGEKGNIQYF

d_gene: -
len: 12
abundance: few
j_gene: TRBJ2-7
v_gene: TRBV6-2/TRBV6-3
CDR3nt: TGTGCCAGCAGTTACTGGGGCTACGAGCAGTACTTC
CDR3aa: CASSYWGYEQYF

d_gene: TRBD2
len: 15
abundance: few
j_gene: TRBJ2-5
v_gene: TRBV10-3
CDR3nt: TGTGCCGCGTCTAGCGGGGGGTCCCAATTAGAGACCCAGTACTTC
CDR3aa: CAASSGGSQLETQYF

d_gene: -
len: 16
abundance: few
j_gene: TRBJ2-5
v_gene: TRBV7-2
CDR3nt: TGTGCCAGCAGCTTAGGGGGACCCCGAAGGGGTGAGACCCAGTACTTC
CDR3aa: CASSLGGPRRGETQYF

d_gene: TRBD2
len: 17
abundance: many
j_gene: TRBJ2-1
v_gene: TRBV25-1
CDR3nt: TGTGCCAGCAGAGGAACAGCTAGCGGCCTGACCTACAATGAGCAGTTCTTC
CDR3aa: CASRGTASGLTYNEQFF

d_gene: TRBD1
len: 16
abundance: -
j_gene: TRBJ2-1
v_gene: TRBV19
CDR3nt: TGTGCCAGTAGTATAGGAAAAGGGGGCAGAGTCGGTGAGCAGTTCTTC
CDR3aa: CASSIGKGGRVGEQFF

d_gene: -
len: 15
abundance: few
j_gene: TRBJ1-2
v_gene: TRBV12-3/TRBV12-4
CDR3nt: TGTGCCAGCAGTTTCCAGGGCAGGGGAGGCTATGGCTACACCTTC
CDR3aa: CASSFQGRGGYGYTF

d_gene: -
len: 17
abundance: large
j_gene: TRBJ2-6
v_gene: TRBV24-1
CDR3nt: TGTGCCACCAGTGAGGGACCCTTATTATCTGGGGCCAACGTCCTGACTTTC
CDR3aa: CATSEGPLLSGANVLTF

d_gene: TRBD1
len: 14
abundance: few
j_gene: TRBJ1-5
v_gene: TRBV6-5
CDR3nt: TGTGCCAGCAGTTACTTCCAGGGGGGTCAGCCCCAGCATTTT
CDR3aa: CASSYFQGGQPQHF

d_gene: TRBD1
len: 13
abundance: -
j_gene: TRBJ2-7
v_gene: TRBV20-1
CDR3nt: TGCAGTGCTACGGGGACAGGGGACTACGAGCAGTACTTC
CDR3aa: CSATGTGDYEQYF

d_gene: -
len: 15
abundance: -
j_gene: TRBJ2-7
v_gene: TRBV2
CDR3nt: TGTGCCAGCAGTGAACCGAGGCTATTTTCCTACGAGCAGTACTTC
CDR3aa: CASSEPRLFSYEQYF

d_gene: -
len: 17
abundance: few
j_gene: TRBJ1-6
v_gene: TRBV12-3/TRBV12-4
CDR3nt: TGTGCCAGCAGTCCCGCTGAGACCCCGAGGCGAAATTCACCCCTCCACTTT
CDR3aa: CASSPAETPRRNSPLHF

d_gene: TRBD1
len: 16
abundance: -
j_gene: TRBJ2-1
v_gene: TRBV3-1
CDR3nt: TGTGCCAGCAGCCAAGTTCGGACAGGGGGGGTCAATGAGCAGTTCTTC
CDR3aa: CASSQVRTGGVNEQFF

d_gene: -
len: 14
abundance: few
j_gene: TRBJ2-5
v_gene: TRBV5-5
CDR3nt: TGTGCCAGCAGCTTGGCAGGGAAAGCTGAGACCCAGTACTTC
CDR3aa: CASSLAGKAETQYF

d_gene: -
len: 15
abundance: -
j_gene: TRBJ2-7
v_gene: TRBV4-1
CDR3nt: TGCGCCAGCAGCCAAGTGTTCCGGAGCTCCTACGAGCAGTACTTC
CDR3aa: CASSQVFRSSYEQYF

d_gene: -
len: 11
abundance: -
j_gene: TRBJ2-7
v_gene: TRBV5-5
CDR3nt: TGTGCCAGCAGCGGGGACTACGAGCAGTACTTC
CDR3aa: CASSGDYEQYF

d_gene: TRBD2
len: 18
abundance: -
j_gene: TRBJ2-3
v_gene: TRBV2
CDR3nt: TGTGCCAGCAGTGAAAGGCTAGCGGGAGGGCCGGGCACAGATACGCAGTATTTT
CDR3aa: CASSERLAGGPGTDTQYF

d_gene: -
len: 14
abundance: -
j_gene: TRBJ2-3
v_gene: TRBV5-1
CDR3nt: TGCGCCAGCAGCCTAATGGGGCTCACAGATACGCAGTATTTT
CDR3aa: CASSLMGLTDTQYF

d_gene: -
len: 12
abundance: -
j_gene: TRBJ2-5
v_gene: TRBV5-1
CDR3nt: TGCGCCAGCAGCTCGACCGGGGAGACCCAGTACTTC
CDR3aa: CASSSTGETQYF

d_gene: TRBD2
len: 14
abundance: many
j_gene: TRBJ2-7
v_gene: TRBV12-3/TRBV12-4
CDR3nt: TGTGCCAGCACCCCTCGGGCTAGCGGCTACGAGCAGTACTTC
CDR3aa: CASTPRASGYEQYF

d_gene: TRBD2
len: 17
abundance: -
j_gene: TRBJ2-1
v_gene: TRBV24-1
CDR3nt: TGTGCCACCAGTGATTCAGGGAGGGTACGACTACGGAATGAGCAGTTCTTC
CDR3aa: CATSDSGRVRLRNEQFF

d_gene: TRBD1
len: 16
abundance: few
j_gene: TRBJ2-1
v_gene: TRBV18
CDR3nt: TGTGCCAGCTCACCCACAGGGGGTGGGTCCTACAATGAGCAGTTCTTC
CDR3aa: CASSPTGGGSYNEQFF

d_gene: -
len: 18
abundance: few
j_gene: TRBJ1-4
v_gene: TRBV20-1
CDR3nt: TGCAGTGCTTCCTCCGGCAGGCACATGATAGCAACTAATGAAAAACTGTTTTTT
CDR3aa: CSASSGRHMIATNEKLFF

d_gene: -
len: 14
abundance: few
j_gene: TRBJ1-2
v_gene: TRBV5-6
CDR3nt: TGTGCCAGCAGCTTGGGGGCAGGCCTAAATGGCTACACCTTC
CDR3aa: CASSLGAGLNGYTF

d_gene: -
len: 14
abundance: -
j_gene: TRBJ1-1
v_gene: TRBV7-9
CDR3nt: TGTGCCAGCAGCTTAAGGACCCCGAACACTGAAGCTTTCTTT
CDR3aa: CASSLRTPNTEAFF

d_gene: TRBD1
len: 16
abundance: -
j_gene: TRBJ1-1
v_gene: TRBV3-1
CDR3nt: TGTGCCAGCAGCCAGGAACAGGGGTCAGTGAACACTGAAGCTTTCTTT
CDR3aa: CASSQEQGSVNTEAFF

d_gene: TRBD2
len: 15
abundance: -
j_gene: TRBJ2-3
v_gene: TRBV7-9
CDR3nt: TGTGCCAGCAGCCACTATAACGTAGCGGGGCCGTTGGCGGGTTTT
CDR3aa: CASSHYNVAGPLAGF

d_gene: TRBD1
len: 12
abundance: -
j_gene: TRBJ2-1
v_gene: TRBV24-1
CDR3nt: TGTGCCACCAGTGAGGGGACAGGGTCGGAGTTCTTC
CDR3aa: CATSEGTGSEFF

d_gene: -
len: 13
abundance: few
j_gene: TRBJ2-4
v_gene: TRBV28
CDR3nt: TGTGCCAGCAGAACAGGGACGCAGTCTTGGCAGTACTTC
CDR3aa: CASRTGTQSWQYF

d_gene: TRBD2
len: 18
abundance: few
j_gene: TRBJ2-3
v_gene: TRBV5-1
CDR3nt: TGCGCCAGCAGCTTGGTGACTAGCGGGAGCTTCAACACAGATACGCAGTATTTT
CDR3aa: CASSLVTSGSFNTDTQYF

d_gene: -
len: 15
abundance: few
j_gene: TRBJ2-2
v_gene: TRBV5-1
CDR3nt: TGCGCCAGCAGCTTGAAACGTATGAACACCGGGGAGCTGTTTTTT
CDR3aa: CASSLKRMNTGELFF

d_gene: -
len: 13
abundance: -
j_gene: TRBJ1-1
v_gene: TRBV12-3/TRBV12-4
CDR3nt: TGTGCCAGCAGTCCCCAAAAGGGCACTGAAGCTTTCTTT
CDR3aa: CASSPQKGTEAFF

d_gene: -
len: 14
abundance: few
j_gene: TRBJ2-7
v_gene: TRBV12-3/TRBV12-4
CDR3nt: TGTGCCAGCAGTTTGAGGGCGGTATCCTACGAGCAGTACTTC
CDR3aa: CASSLRAVSYEQYF

d_gene: -
len: 15
abundance: -
j_gene: TRBJ2-7
v_gene: TRBV7-2
CDR3nt: TGTGCCAGCACCCCGGCGGTAGGGGGGGTTGGCGAGCAGTACTTC
CDR3aa: CASTPAVGGVGEQYF

d_gene: TRBD1
len: 15
abundance: few
j_gene: TRBJ1-5
v_gene: TRBV20-1
CDR3nt: TGCAGTGCATCCCCAGGGGGCGCAAAGGATCAGCCCCAGCATTTT
CDR3aa: CSASPGGAKDQPQHF

d_gene: -
len: 13
abundance: few
j_gene: TRBJ2-5
v_gene: TRBV2
CDR3nt: TGTGCCAGCAGTGCGGATCACGGGGAGACCCAGTACTTC
CDR3aa: CASSADHGETQYF

d_gene: -
len: 14
abundance: few
j_gene: TRBJ1-5
v_gene: TRBV6-2/TRBV6-3
CDR3nt: TGTGCCAGCAGTTACTCTGAGGGAGGTCAGCCCCAGCATTTT
CDR3aa: CASSYSEGGQPQHF

d_gene: TRBD1
len: 13
abundance: few
j_gene: TRBJ2-1
v_gene: TRBV2
CDR3nt: TGTGCCAGCAGAGGCGACAGGGTCCGAGAGCAGTTCTTC
CDR3aa: CASRGDRVREQFF

d_gene: -
len: 13
abundance: few
j_gene: TRBJ2-4
v_gene: TRBV11-2
CDR3nt: TGTGCCAGCAGCTCAGGCTTGAGGTTCCTTCAGTACTTC
CDR3aa: CASSSGLRFLQYF

d_gene: -
len: 14
abundance: many
j_gene: TRBJ2-3
v_gene: TRBV3-1
CDR3nt: TGTGCCAGCAGCCAATGGGCGGTCACAGATACGCAGTATTTT
CDR3aa: CASSQWAVTDTQYF

d_gene: -
len: 15
abundance: few
j_gene: TRBJ2-1
v_gene: TRBV27
CDR3nt: TGTGCCAGCAGTTTCGGTCTAGCCGACTCCGGGGAGCAGTTCTTC
CDR3aa: CASSFGLADSGEQFF

d_gene: TRBD1
len: 16
abundance: few
j_gene: TRBJ2-1
v_gene: TRBV7-2
CDR3nt: TGTGCCAGCAGCTTAGAGCCGGGACAGGGGTACAATGAGCAGTTCTTC
CDR3aa: CASSLEPGQGYNEQFF

d_gene: -
len: 13
abundance: few
j_gene: TRBJ2-7
v_gene: TRBV5-1
CDR3nt: TGCGCCAGCAGCTTTCGGGACACCTACGAGCAGTACTTC
CDR3aa: CASSFRDTYEQYF

d_gene: -
len: 14
abundance: few
j_gene: TRBJ2-1
v_gene: TRBV12-3/TRBV12-4
CDR3nt: TGTGCCAGCAGCCAATCCCGGGGGTACAATGAGCAGTTCTTC
CDR3aa: CASSQSRGYNEQFF

d_gene: TRBD2
len: 13
abundance: -
j_gene: TRBJ2-3
v_gene: TRBV20-1
CDR3nt: TGCAGTGCTAGTTCGTGGGAGGGAGATACGCAGTATTTT
CDR3aa: CSASSWEGDTQYF